This T cell receptor beta chain is from a study of radiation and T cells in renal cell carcinoma. Study summary: Nephrectomy followed 15 Gy stereotactic body radiation by 4 weeks.

Time point in this sample: blood 2 weeks post-SBRT. Indicated treatment: 15 Gy SBRT to primary tumor, nephrectomy 4 weeks later. A remark on this clone: The antigen is undetermined.

Study outcomes and limitations: In blood, top tumor clones expanded by 2 weeks, shrinking by 4.

Assay: immunoSEQ multiplex PCR; the TCRdb copy retains only in-frame clones and omits some. The profile covers 120,000 or so clones, with around 85% appearing a single time and 5.8% taken by the ten largest. Germline V lookup: CDR1 MNHNS, CDR2 SASEGT. The CDR3 has 13 amino acids. Trimming took off 7 bases at V and 6 bases at J, with 14 bases between the two ends. Sample: blood, taken from a patient whose treatment included radiotherapy and nephrectomy. This sequence was found in a man between 45 and 60 years old with renal cell carcinoma. V usage is TRBV6-1 and J usage is TRBJ2-3; no clear D gene. CDR3: CASKKESYDTQYF. CDR3 coding DNA: TGTGCCAGCAAGAAGGAGTCGTACGATACGCAGTATTTT.